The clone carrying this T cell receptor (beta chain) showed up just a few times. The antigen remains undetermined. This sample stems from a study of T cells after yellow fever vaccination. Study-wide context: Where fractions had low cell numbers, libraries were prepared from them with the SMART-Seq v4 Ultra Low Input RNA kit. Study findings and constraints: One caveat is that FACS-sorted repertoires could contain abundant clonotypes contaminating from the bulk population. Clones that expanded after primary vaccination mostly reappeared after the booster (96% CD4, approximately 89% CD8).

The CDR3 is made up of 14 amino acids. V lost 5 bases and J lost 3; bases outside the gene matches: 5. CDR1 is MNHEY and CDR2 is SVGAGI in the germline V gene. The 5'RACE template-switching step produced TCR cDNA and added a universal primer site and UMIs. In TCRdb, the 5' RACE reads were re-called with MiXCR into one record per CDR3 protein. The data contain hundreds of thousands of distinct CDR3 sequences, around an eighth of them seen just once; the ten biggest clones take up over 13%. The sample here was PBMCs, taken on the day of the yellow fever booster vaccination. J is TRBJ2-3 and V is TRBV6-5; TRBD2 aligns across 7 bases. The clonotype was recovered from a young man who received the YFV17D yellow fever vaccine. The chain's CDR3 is CASSTRGDTDTQYF. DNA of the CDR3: TGTGCCAGCAGTACTCGGGGGGATACAGATACGCAGTATTTT.